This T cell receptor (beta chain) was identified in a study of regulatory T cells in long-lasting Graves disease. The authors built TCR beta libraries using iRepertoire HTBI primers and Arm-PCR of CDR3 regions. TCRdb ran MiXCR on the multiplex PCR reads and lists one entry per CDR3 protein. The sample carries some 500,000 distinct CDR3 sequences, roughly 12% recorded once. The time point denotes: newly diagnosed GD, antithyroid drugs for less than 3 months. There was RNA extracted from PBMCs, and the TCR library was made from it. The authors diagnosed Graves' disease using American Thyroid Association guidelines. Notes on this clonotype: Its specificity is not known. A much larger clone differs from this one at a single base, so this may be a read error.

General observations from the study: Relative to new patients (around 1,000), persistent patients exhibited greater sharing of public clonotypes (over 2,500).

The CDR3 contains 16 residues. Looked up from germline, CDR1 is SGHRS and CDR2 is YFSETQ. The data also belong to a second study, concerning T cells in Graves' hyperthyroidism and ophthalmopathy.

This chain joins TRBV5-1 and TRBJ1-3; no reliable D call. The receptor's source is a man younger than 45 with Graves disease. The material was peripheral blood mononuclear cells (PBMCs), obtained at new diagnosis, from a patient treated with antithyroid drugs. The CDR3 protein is CASSLEGSLSGNIIYF. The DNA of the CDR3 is TGCGCCAGCAGCTTGGAGGGCAGCCTCTCTGGAAACATCATATATTTT.